Described below is a single T cell receptor beta chain sequence and its context. Its binding antigen is unknown. Base qualities are not recorded, but no much larger clone differs from it by a single base. The CDR3 starts with the cysteine, ends with the phenylalanine, and has 12 residues. CDR3 DNA is the only sequence kept; it has 36 bases, read in frame from the first base. CDR1 and CDR2 are read off the germline V gene as SQVTM and ANQGSEA. Trimming leaves V shorter by 5 bases and J shorter by 9 bases, with the junction holding 7 bases beyond the gene matches. The data originate from a study of T cells in Graves' hyperthyroidism and ophthalmopathy (dated by TCRdb to about 2019). As for the study more broadly: A discovery cohort of about a hundred patients, about 40 with Graves' ophthalmopathy and 57 with stable Graves' hyperthyroidism, was used to find distinguishing TCR V-J signatures. After sampling, hyperthyroidism patients received methimazole starting at 30 mg daily, and ophthalmopathy patients received high-dose intravenous methylprednisolone. TCR Vbeta CDR3 sequencing of 130 to 150 peripheral blood samples (43 ophthalmopathy, over 70 hyperthyroidism and some 17 progressor patients) is reported in the paper. Thyroid tissue and blood T-cell repertoires from roughly 6 Graves' hyperthyroidism patients were also compared in the study. The 100 or so discovery patients were randomly divided into training and test sets at a 7:3 ratio. Prospective prediction of ophthalmopathy was tested in an independent validation cohort consisting of roughly 20 hyperthyroidism patients and around 16 patients who later progressed to ophthalmopathy.

Amplification of TCR beta CDR3 regions was carried out from RNA transcripts. The TCR CDR3 was subjected to a first round of RT-PCR using the HTBI primer set and the Qiagen OneStep RT-PCR kit. Libraries were constructed in a second round of multiplex PCR, after which size selection and purification were carried out. The libraries were sequenced on an Illumina HiSeq2000 using paired-end 100 bp reads. Per the source publication's procedure: SOAPnuke was used to process the raw data, throwing out any read that contained adapters or uncalled bases, had a mean Phred below 15, or lacked an exact constant-primer or identifier match. COPE v1.2.5 was used to merge high-quality paired reads, and clonotypes were defined as unique nucleotide sequences. MiTCR v1.1 was used to align the clonotypes against IMGT TRBV, TRBD and TRBJ reference segments. The analysis included only V-J combinations with a frequency above 0.0001, which together covered more than 98% of the repertoires. A TCS score was defined as the ratio of F50 (clonal expansion) to E x V (chaos), with BLOSUM62-based TCRdist applied between CDR3 peptides within each V-J. Welch's t-statistics and random forest reduced around 550 V-J features to about 13, which were used in a naive Bayes classifier (R e1071). In TCRdb, the public reads were trimmed at Q25 with fastp and aligned with MiXCR, with productive beta chains retained. Merged by CDR3 protein, the rows form single entries marked with the most common genes and DNA. It is TCRdb's table, rather than the study itself, that gives the V and J calls and clone size. In this sample the table shows some 510,000 distinct CDR3 sequences, about 43% of which occur a single time. The ten largest clones represent about 8.2% of the sample.

What the authors observed across the whole study: Blood samples also contained most of the expanded thyroid clonotypes (frequency above 0.001), which suggests that blood repertoires may reflect thyroid immune responses. No statistical method was used to set the sample size in advance, and investigators knew the group allocation. Ophthalmopathy was separated from stable hyperthyroidism by a 13 V-J signature model, with just over 85% sensitivity and about 81% specificity obtained in cross-validation and 80%/75% obtained in testing. In validation, progression to ophthalmopathy was predicted by the model with nearly 71% sensitivity and under 85% specificity, a median of approximately 6.5 months before onset.

Graves' hyperthyroidism was defined as stable when no progression to ophthalmopathy occurred over 18 months of follow-up. Hyperthyroidism patients were newly diagnosed, with disease duration under 2 months, and aged 18 to 65 years. Patients with uncontrolled infections, other autoimmune diseases, pregnancy or lactation were excluded. Diagnoses relied on clinical symptoms, serum thyroxine and TRAb, thyroid ultrasound and orbital computed tomography. Total RNA was extracted using Trizol reagent, and RNA quality was assessed on an Agilent 2100 Bioanalyzer. Here the chain combines TRBV29-1 and TRBJ1-2; a stretch of 9 junction bases matches TRBD1. Specimen: peripheral blood or thyroid tissue (not recorded which). The sequence came from a woman between 18 and 30 years old with Graves' hyperthyroidism. Donor details come from another sample of the same person, matched by shared clones. The CDR3 region: CSVWDRVESYTF. The nucleotides are TGCAGCGTTTGGGACAGGGTCGAAAGCTACACCTTC.